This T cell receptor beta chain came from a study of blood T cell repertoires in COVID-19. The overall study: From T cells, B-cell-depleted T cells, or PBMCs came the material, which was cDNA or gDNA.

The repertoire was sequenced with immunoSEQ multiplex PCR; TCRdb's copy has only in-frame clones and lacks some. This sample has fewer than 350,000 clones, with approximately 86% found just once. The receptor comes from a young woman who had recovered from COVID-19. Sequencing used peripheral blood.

The CDR3: CATSDTSRGDNQPQHF. As DNA, the CDR3 is TGTGCCACCAGTGACACCTCGCGGGGGGACAATCAGCCCCAGCATTTT. The chain links TRBV24-1 to TRBJ1-5; weak D call: TRBD1 (5 bases). Germline V gene lookup returns CDR1 KGHDR and CDR2 SFDVKD. Trimming took off 4 bases at V and 3 bases at J, with 15 bases between the two ends. The CDR3 contains 16 residues.